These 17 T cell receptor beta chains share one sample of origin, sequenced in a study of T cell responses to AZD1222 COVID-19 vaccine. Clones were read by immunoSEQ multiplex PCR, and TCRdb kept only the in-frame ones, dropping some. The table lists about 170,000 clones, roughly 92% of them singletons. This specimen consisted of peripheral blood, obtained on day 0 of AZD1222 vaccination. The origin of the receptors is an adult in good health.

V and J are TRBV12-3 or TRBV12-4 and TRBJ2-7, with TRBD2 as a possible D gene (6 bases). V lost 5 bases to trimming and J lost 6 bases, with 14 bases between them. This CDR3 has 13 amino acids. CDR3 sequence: CASSMGRAGEQYF. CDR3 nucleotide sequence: TGTGCCAGCAGTATGGGGCGAGCGGGCGAGCAGTACTTC.

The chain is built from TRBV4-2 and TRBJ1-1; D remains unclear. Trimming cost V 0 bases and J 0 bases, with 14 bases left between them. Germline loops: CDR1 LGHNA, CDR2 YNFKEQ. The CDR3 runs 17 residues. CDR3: CASSQDTGGYMNTEAFF. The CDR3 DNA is TGTGCCAGCAGCCAAGATACGGGAGGATACATGAACACTGAAGCTTTCTTT.

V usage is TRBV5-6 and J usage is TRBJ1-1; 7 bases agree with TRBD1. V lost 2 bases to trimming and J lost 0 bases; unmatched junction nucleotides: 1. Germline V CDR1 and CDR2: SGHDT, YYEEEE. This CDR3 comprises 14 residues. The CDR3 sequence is CASSFDRVNTEAFF. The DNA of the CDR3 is TGTGCCAGCAGCTTTGACAGGGTGAACACTGAAGCTTTCTTT.

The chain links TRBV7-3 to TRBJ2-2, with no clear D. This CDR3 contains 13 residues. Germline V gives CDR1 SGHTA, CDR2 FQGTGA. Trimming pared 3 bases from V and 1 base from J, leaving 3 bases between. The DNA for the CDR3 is TGTGCCAGCAGCTTTTTGAACACCGGGGAGCTGTTTTTT. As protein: CASSFLNTGELFF.

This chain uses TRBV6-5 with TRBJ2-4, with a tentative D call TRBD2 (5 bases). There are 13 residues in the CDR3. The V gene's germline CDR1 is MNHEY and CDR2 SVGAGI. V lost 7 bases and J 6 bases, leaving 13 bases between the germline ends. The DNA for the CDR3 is TGTGCCAGCACACCGGGATTGGGAAACATTCAGTACTTC. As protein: CASTPGLGNIQYF.

The CDR3 nucleotides are TGCGCCAGCAGTCCCACGGACCTCGTCGGACAGCCCCAGCATTTT. It encodes CASSPTDLVGQPQHF. The V call is TRBV23-1, the J call TRBJ1-5; D unclear. TRBV23-1 counts as an open reading frame of uncertain function. This CDR3 is 15 amino acids long. Trimming pared 4 bases from V and 7 bases from J, leaving 17 bases between.

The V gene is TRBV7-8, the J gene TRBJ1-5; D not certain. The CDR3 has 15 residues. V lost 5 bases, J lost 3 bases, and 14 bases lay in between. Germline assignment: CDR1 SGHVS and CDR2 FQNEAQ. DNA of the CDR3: TGTGCCAGCAGCCCGAGTGAGGGATTCAATCAGCCCCAGCATTTT. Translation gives CASSPSEGFNQPQHF.

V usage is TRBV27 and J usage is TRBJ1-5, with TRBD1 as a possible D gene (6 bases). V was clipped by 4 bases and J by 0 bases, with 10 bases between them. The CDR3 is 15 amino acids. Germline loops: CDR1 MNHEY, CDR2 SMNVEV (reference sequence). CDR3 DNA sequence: TGTGCCAGCAGTTCCCCGGACAGTAGCAATCAGCCCCAGCATTTT. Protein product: CASSSPDSSNQPQHF.

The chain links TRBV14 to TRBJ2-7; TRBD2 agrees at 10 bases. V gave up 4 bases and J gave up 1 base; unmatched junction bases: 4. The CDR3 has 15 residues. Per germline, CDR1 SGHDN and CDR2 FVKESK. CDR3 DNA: TGTGCCAGCAGCCGGCTAGCGGGAGTTTCCTACGAGCAGTACTTC. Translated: CASSRLAGVSYEQYF.

The CDR3 coding sequence is TGTGCCAGCAGCTTCCTAGCGGGGGGCCTCCCCTACGAGCAGTACTTC. Its protein is CASSFLAGGLPYEQYF. The J gene is TRBJ2-7, the V gene TRBV7-2; 11 bases agree with TRBD2. Trimming took 3 bases from V and 2 from J; bases not matched to a gene: 6. This CDR3 region has 16 residues. Germline V gene sequence: CDR1 SGHTA, CDR2 FQGNSA.

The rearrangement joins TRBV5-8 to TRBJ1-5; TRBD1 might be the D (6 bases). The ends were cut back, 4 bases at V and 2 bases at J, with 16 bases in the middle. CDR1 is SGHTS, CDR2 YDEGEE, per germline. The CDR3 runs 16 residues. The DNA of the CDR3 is TGTGCCAGCAGCGGGGGGGGCGGTGGGCGCAATCAGCCCCAGCATTTT. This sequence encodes CASSGGGGGRNQPQHF. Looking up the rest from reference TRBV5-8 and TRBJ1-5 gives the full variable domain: EAGVTQSPTHLIKTRGQQATLRCSPISGHTSVYWYQQALGLGLQFLLWYDEGEERNRGNFPPRFSGRQFPNYSSELNVNALELEDSALYLCASSGGGGGRNQPQHFGDGTRLSIL.

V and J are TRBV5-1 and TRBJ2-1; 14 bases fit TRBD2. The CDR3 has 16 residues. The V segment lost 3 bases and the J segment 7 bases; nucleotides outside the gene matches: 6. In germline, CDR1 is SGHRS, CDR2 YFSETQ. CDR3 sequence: CASSSGLAGDRNEQFF. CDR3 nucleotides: TGCGCCAGCAGCTCGGGACTAGCGGGAGATCGGAATGAGCAGTTCTTC. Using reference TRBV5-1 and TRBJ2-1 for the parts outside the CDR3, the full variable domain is KAGVTQTPRYLIKTRGQQVTLSCSPISGHRSVSWYQQTPGQGLQFLFEYFSETQRNKGNFPGRFSGRQFSNSRSEMNVSTLELGDSALYLCASSSGLAGDRNEQFFGPGTRLTVL.

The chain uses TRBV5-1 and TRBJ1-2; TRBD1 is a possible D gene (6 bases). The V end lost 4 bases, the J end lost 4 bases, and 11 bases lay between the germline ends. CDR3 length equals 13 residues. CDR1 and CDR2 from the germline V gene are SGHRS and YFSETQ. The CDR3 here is CASSGGPGYGYTF. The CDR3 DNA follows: TGCGCCAGCAGCGGGGGGCCGGGCTATGGCTACACCTTC.

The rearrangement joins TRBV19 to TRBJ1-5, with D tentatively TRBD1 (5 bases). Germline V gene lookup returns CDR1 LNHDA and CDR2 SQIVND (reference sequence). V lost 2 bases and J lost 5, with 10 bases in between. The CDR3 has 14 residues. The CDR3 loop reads CASSITSTDQPQHF. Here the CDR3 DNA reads TGTGCCAGTAGTATAACATCGACAGATCAGCCCCAGCATTTT.

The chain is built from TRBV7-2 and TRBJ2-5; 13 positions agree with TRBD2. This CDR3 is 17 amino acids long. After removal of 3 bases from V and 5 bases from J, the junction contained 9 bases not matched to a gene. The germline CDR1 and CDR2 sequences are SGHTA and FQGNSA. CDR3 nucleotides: TGTGCCAGCAGCTTGGCACTAGCGGGGGGGCCGAGGGAGACCCAGTACTTC. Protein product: CASSLALAGGPRETQYF.

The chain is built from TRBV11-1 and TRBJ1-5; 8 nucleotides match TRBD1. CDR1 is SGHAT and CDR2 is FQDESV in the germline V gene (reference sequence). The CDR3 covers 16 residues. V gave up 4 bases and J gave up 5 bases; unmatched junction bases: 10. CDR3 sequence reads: CASSSRQGKGDQPQHF. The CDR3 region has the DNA TGTGCCAGCAGCTCAAGACAGGGGAAAGGGGATCAGCCCCAGCATTTT.

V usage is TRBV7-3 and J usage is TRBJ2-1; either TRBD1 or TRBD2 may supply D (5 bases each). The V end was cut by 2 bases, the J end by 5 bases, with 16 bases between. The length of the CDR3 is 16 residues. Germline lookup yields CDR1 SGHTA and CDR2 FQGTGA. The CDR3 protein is CASSLHAGQGDNEQFF. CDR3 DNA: TGTGCCAGCAGCTTACATGCGGGTCAGGGAGACAATGAGCAGTTCTTC.